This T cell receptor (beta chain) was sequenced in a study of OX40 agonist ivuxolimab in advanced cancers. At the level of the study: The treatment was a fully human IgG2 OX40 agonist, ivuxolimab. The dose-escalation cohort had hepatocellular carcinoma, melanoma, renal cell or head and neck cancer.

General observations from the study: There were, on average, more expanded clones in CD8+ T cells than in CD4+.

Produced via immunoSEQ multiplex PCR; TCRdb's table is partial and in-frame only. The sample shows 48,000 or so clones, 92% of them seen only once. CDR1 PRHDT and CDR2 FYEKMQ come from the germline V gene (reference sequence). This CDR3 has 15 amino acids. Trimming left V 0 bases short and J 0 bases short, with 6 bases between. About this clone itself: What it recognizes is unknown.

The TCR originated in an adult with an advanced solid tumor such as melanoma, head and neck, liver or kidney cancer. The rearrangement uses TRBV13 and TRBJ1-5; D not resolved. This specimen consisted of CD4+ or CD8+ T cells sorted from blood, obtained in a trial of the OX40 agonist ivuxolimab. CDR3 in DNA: TGTGCCAGCAGCTTAGGTAGCAATAGCAATCAGCCCCAGCATTTT. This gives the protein CASSLGSNSNQPQHF.